A single sample is the source of the 3 T cell receptor beta chains below, sequenced in a study of response to subunit inactivated influenza vaccine. In TCRdb, the RT-PCR reads were re-called with MiXCR into one record per CDR3 protein. The table records 250,000 to 350,000 distinct CDR3 sequences, approximately 20% of them present only once. This specimen was PBMCs from blood, taken about 20 months after vaccination. The receptor source for this set is a man aged 50-75 years who received an inactivated influenza vaccine.

This clonotype has a handful of counts. J is TRBJ1-5 and V is TRBV28; 10 nucleotides match TRBD1. J was trimmed by 4 bases and V by 4 bases; bases with no gene match: 4. The CDR3 is 15 amino acids. The germline V gene encodes CDR1 MDHEN and CDR2 SYDVKM. CDR3 DNA sequence: TGTGCCAGCAGTTGGGACAGGGGTCCGAATCAGCCCCAGCATTTT. It codes for CASSWDRGPNQPQHF.

This clonotype was counted ten times or more. The chain couples TRBV20-1 to TRBJ1-2; maybe TRBD1 (6 bases). CDR3 length: 12 residues. The germline V gene encodes CDR1 DFQATT and CDR2 SNEGSKA (reference sequence). V was clipped by 7 bases and J by 8 bases, with 17 bases between them. CDR3 sequence reads: CSGRTAAEGYTF. The CDR3 DNA reads TGCAGTGGCAGGACAGCAGCGGAAGGCTACACCTTC.

The V and J genes are TRBV6-4 and TRBJ1-2, with TRBD1 as a possible D gene (5 bases). V lost 0 bases and J 2 bases, leaving 13 bases between the germline ends. The CDR3 sequence is 16 residues long. Germline V gene lookup returns CDR1 MRHNA and CDR2 SNTAGT. This chain's CDR3 is CASSDSKYGGNYGYTF. The DNA of the CDR3 is TGTGCCAGCAGTGACTCGAAGTATGGGGGAAACTATGGCTACACCTTC.